The source of this TCR beta chain is a study of T cells in Graves' hyperthyroidism and ophthalmopathy. General observations from the study: Within blood appeared most thyroid clonotypes that had expanded above 0.001.

CDR3 size: 14 residues. The V and J ends lost 4 bases and 7 bases, in that order; junction bases with no gene match: 8. Germline V gene data show CDR1 as DFQATT and CDR2 as SNEGSKA (reference sequence). Uncontrolled infection, other autoimmune disease, pregnancy or lactation excluded patients. Clinical symptoms, serum thyroxine, TRAb, thyroid ultrasound and orbital computed tomography established diagnosis. The PBMCs were taken from around 9.1 ml of fresh peripheral blood. This clonotype was seen a handful of times. Its antigen is still unknown. Amplified regions were TCR beta CDR3 sequences from RNA transcripts. An initial round of RT-PCR targeting the TCR CDR3 relied on the HTBI primer set. A single record per CDR3 protein comes from TCRdb applying MiXCR to the multiplex PCR reads. Of hundreds of thousands of distinct CDR3 sequences listed, 13% to 15% are singletons.

This chain links TRBV20-1 with TRBJ2-1; TRBD1 matches at 9 bases. The specimen was blood. The TCR sequence derives from a woman aged 18-29 years with Graves' hyperthyroidism. DNA of the CDR3: TGCAGTGCTAATTCGGGACAGGGAATGAATGAGCAGTTCTTC. Translation: CSANSGQGMNEQFF.